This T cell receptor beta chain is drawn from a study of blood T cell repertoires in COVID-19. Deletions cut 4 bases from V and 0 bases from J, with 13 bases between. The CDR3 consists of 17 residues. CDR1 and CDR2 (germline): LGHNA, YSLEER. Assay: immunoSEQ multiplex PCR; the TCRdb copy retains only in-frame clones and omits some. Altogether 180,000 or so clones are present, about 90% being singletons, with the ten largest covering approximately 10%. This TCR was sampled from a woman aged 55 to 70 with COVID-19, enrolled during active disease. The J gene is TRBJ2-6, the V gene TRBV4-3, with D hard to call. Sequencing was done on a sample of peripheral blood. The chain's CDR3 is CASSRRGDPSGANVLTF. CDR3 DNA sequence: TGCGCCAGCAGCCGTAGAGGAGACCCCTCTGGGGCCAACGTCCTGACTTTC.